This is a list of T cell receptor beta chains from one sample in a study of shared clonotypes between healthy human individuals. Some clones are missing from TCRdb's copy, which holds only in-frame ones; the method was immunoSEQ multiplex PCR. Of around 550,000 clones listed, almost 97% were seen once; the top ten hold about 0.057%. The material sequenced was naive CD4+ T cells sorted from blood. The receptors were gathered from a woman aged 25-40 years in good health. Each CDR3 is given with its conserved first and last residue. The D gene is left open where the match is weak. Size is omitted from some rows. Given values are once, few, many or a class for expanded clones.

j_call: TRBJ2-1; v_call: TRBV7-8; clone_size: once; d_call: TRBD2; cdr3_aa: CASSPHAGTSGSNEQFF; cdr3_nt: TGTGCCAGCAGCCCACATGCCGGGACTAGCGGGAGTAATGAGCAGTTCTTC
j_call: TRBJ1-1; v_call: TRBV9; clone_size: -; d_call: -; cdr3_aa: CAGYTEAFF; cdr3_nt: TGTGCCGGCTACACTGAAGCTTTCTTT
j_call: TRBJ2-3; v_call: TRBV7-3; clone_size: -; d_call: TRBD2; cdr3_aa: CASSLGLAGGTDTQYF; cdr3_nt: TGTGCCAGCAGCCTGGGACTAGCGGGAGGTACAGATACGCAGTATTTT
j_call: TRBJ1-4; v_call: TRBV5-4; clone_size: -; d_call: -; cdr3_aa: CASSIGQVNEKLFF; cdr3_nt: TGTGCCAGCAGCATAGGACAAGTTAATGAAAAACTGTTTTTT
j_call: TRBJ2-1; v_call: TRBV28; clone_size: -; d_call: TRBD2; cdr3_aa: CASSSRAGSYNEQFF; cdr3_nt: TGTGCCAGCAGTTCCCGAGCGGGGTCCTACAATGAGCAGTTCTTC
j_call: TRBJ2-7; v_call: TRBV6-5; clone_size: -; d_call: TRBD1; cdr3_aa: CASTSPGTGSHEQYF; cdr3_nt: TGTGCCAGCACCTCCCCCGGGACAGGGTCCCACGAGCAGTACTTC
j_call: TRBJ2-2; v_call: TRBV10-1; clone_size: -; d_call: -; cdr3_aa: CASSESGRTGELFF; cdr3_nt: TGCGCCAGCAGTGAGTCTGGGCGCACCGGGGAGCTGTTTTTT
j_call: TRBJ2-7; v_call: TRBV11-2; clone_size: -; d_call: -; cdr3_aa: CASSLNLAGAHSYEQYF; cdr3_nt: TGTGCCAGCAGCTTAAACTTGGCGGGGGCACACTCCTACGAGCAGTACTTC
j_call: TRBJ1-3; v_call: TRBV7-2; clone_size: -; d_call: TRBD1; cdr3_aa: CASSVTQGIFSGNTIYF; cdr3_nt: TGTGCCAGCAGCGTAACACAGGGGATTTTCTCTGGAAACACCATATATTTT
j_call: TRBJ1-5; v_call: TRBV28; clone_size: once; d_call: -; cdr3_aa: CASTKSGAGGPQHF; cdr3_nt: TGTGCCAGCACCAAATCGGGGGCTGGGGGGCCCCAGCATTTT
j_call: TRBJ2-7; v_call: TRBV19; clone_size: -; d_call: -; cdr3_aa: CASSSKRGATSEQYF; cdr3_nt: TGTGCCAGTAGTAGCAAACGGGGAGCAACCTCCGAGCAGTACTTC
j_call: TRBJ2-2; v_call: TRBV21-1; clone_size: -; d_call: -; cdr3_aa: CASSPNTETGELFF; cdr3_nt: TGTGCCAGCAGCCCTAACACCGAAACCGGGGAGCTGTTTTTT
j_call: TRBJ2-7; v_call: TRBV11-1; clone_size: -; d_call: TRBD2; cdr3_aa: CASRSGGSSYEQYF; cdr3_nt: TGTGCCAGCAGGAGTGGCGGGAGCTCCTACGAGCAGTACTTC
j_call: TRBJ2-7; v_call: TRBV2; clone_size: -; d_call: TRBD2; cdr3_aa: CASSERTSGRAYTYEQYF; cdr3_nt: TGTGCCAGCAGCGAACGGACTAGCGGGAGGGCCTATACGTACGAGCAGTACTTC
j_call: TRBJ2-7; v_call: TRBV2; clone_size: -; d_call: TRBD1; cdr3_aa: CASSEATGGTYEQYF; cdr3_nt: TGTGCCAGCAGTGAAGCGACAGGGGGCACCTACGAGCAGTACTTC
j_call: TRBJ2-7; v_call: TRBV28; clone_size: -; d_call: TRBD1; cdr3_aa: CASSTYDRGDQYF; cdr3_nt: TGTGCCAGCAGTACATACGACAGGGGCGACCAGTACTTC
j_call: TRBJ2-4; v_call: TRBV28; clone_size: -; d_call: -; cdr3_aa: CASSVRGGSKNIQYF; cdr3_nt: TGTGCCAGCAGTGTCAGGGGGGGTAGCAAAAACATTCAGTACTTC
j_call: TRBJ1-6; v_call: TRBV5-1; clone_size: -; d_call: -; cdr3_aa: CASSPPDLSPLHF; cdr3_nt: TGCGCCAGCAGCCCTCCTGACCTTTCACCCCTCCACTTT
j_call: TRBJ2-3; v_call: TRBV5-6; clone_size: -; d_call: TRBD2; cdr3_aa: CASSSRRASGLTDTQYF; cdr3_nt: TGTGCCAGCAGCTCGAGAAGAGCTAGCGGACTGACAGATACGCAGTATTTT
j_call: TRBJ2-3; v_call: TRBV18; clone_size: -; d_call: TRBD2; cdr3_aa: CASSPQTTSGRTDTQYF; cdr3_nt: TGTGCCAGCTCACCTCAAACAACTAGCGGGAGGACAGATACGCAGTATTTT
j_call: TRBJ2-7; v_call: TRBV5-1; clone_size: -; d_call: -; cdr3_aa: CASSLGHEQYF; cdr3_nt: TGCGCCAGCAGCCTCGGACACGAGCAGTACTTC
j_call: TRBJ2-5; v_call: TRBV6-5; clone_size: -; d_call: TRBD2; cdr3_aa: CASSLWRERETQYF; cdr3_nt: TGTGCCAGCAGTCTATGGCGGGAGAGAGAGACCCAGTACTTC
j_call: TRBJ1-5; v_call: TRBV6-1; clone_size: -; d_call: -; cdr3_aa: CASSDRATAWGQPQHF; cdr3_nt: TGTGCCAGCAGTGATCGAGCGACAGCCTGGGGTCAGCCCCAGCATTTT
j_call: TRBJ1-1; v_call: TRBV5-1; clone_size: -; d_call: TRBD1; cdr3_aa: CASSPSRDRVGTEAFF; cdr3_nt: TGCGCCAGCAGCCCAAGTAGGGACAGGGTGGGCACTGAAGCTTTCTTT
j_call: TRBJ2-7; v_call: TRBV7-9; clone_size: once; d_call: TRBD1; cdr3_aa: CASSQDRDRRAYEQYF; cdr3_nt: TGTGCCAGCAGCCAAGACCGGGACAGGAGAGCTTACGAGCAGTACTTC